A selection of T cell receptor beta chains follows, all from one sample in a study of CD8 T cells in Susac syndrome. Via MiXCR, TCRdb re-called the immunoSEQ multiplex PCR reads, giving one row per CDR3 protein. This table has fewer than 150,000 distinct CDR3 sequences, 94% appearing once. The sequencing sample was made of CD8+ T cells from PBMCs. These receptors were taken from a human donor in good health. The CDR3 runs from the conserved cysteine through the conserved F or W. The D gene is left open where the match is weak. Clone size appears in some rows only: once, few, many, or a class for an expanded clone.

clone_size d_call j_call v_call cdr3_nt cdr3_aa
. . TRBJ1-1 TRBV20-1 TGCAGTGCTAGAGTAATGACGGGCCAACGAGCTTTCTTT CSARVMTGQRAFF
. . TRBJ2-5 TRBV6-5 TGTGCCAGCAGAGCATACTCTGACGAGACCCAGTACTTC CASRAYSDETQYF
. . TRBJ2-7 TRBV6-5 TGTGCCAGCAGTTACACCGACCACGTAGGAGAGCAGTACTTC CASSYTDHVGEQYF
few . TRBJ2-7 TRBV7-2 TGTGCCAGCAGCTTAAATTTATGGGAGCAGTACTTC CASSLNLWEQYF
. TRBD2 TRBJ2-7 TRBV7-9 TGTGCCAGCAGCGGGCCCGGGACTAGCGGAGGGATGATCTACGAGCAGTACTTC CASSGPGTSGGMIYEQYF
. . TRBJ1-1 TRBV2 TGTGCCAGCAGTGCCCTTGACAGACTCACTGAAGCTTTCTTT CASSALDRLTEAFF
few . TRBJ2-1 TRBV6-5 TGTGCCTCCCGAGAGAGGGGTAATGAGCAGTTCTTC CASRERGNEQFF
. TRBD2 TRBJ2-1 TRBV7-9 TGTGCCAGCAGCTTAGCCGGGCGGGAGTACCGGAGCTCCTACAATGAGCAGTTCTTC CASSLAGREYRSSYNEQFF
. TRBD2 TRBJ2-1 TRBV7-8 TGTGCCAGCAGCTTAACTAGCGTTCACAATGAGCAGTTCTTC CASSLTSVHNEQFF
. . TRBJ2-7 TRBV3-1 TGTGCCAGCAGCCGGGGCTTCTACGAGCAGTACTTC CASSRGFYEQYF
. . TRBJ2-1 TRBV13 TGTGCCAGCAGCCCAACCCCCCTTTGGAATGAGCAGTTCTTC CASSPTPLWNEQFF
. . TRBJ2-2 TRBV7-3 TGTGCCAGCAGCCTTACCAACACCGGGGAGCTGTTTTTT CASSLTNTGELFF
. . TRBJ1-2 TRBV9 TGTGCCAGCAGCGAGGGACGGCTAGCTAACTATGGCTACACCTTC CASSEGRLANYGYTF
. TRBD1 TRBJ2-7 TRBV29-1 TGCAGCGTTGAAGTAGGACAGGGCAGCTCCTACGAGCAGTACTTC CSVEVGQGSSYEQYF
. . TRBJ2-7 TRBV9 TGTGCCAGCAGCGTAGCACCGGAGTCCAACGAGCAGTACTTC CASSVAPESNEQYF
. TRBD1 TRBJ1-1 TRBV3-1 TGTGCCAGCAGCGACCACAGGGGGGATGGCACTGAAGCTTTCTTT CASSDHRGDGTEAFF
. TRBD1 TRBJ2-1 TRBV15 TGTGCCACCAGCAGTAGACAGGGGGCACGGGAGCAGTTCTTC CATSSRQGAREQFF
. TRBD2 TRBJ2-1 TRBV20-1 TGCAGTCCGAGCGGGACCTCCTACAATGAGCAGTTCTTC CSPSGTSYNEQFF
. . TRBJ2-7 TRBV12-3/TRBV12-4 TGTGCCAGCAGTCCAGGGGCCGAGCAGTACTTC CASSPGAEQYF
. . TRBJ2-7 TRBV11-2 TGTGCCAGCAGCCAGAGGGGTGGGTTACGAACCTACGAGCAGTACTTC CASSQRGGLRTYEQYF
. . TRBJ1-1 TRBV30 TGTGCCTGGACCCTCAACACTGAAGCTTTCTTT CAWTLNTEAFF
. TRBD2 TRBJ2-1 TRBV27 TGTGCCAGCAGTTTGTCCTCTAGCGGGGCTTACAATGAGCAGTTCTTC CASSLSSSGAYNEQFF
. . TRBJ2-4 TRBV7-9 TGTGCCAGCAGCGCGACCGCCGGGGCCGACAAAAACATTCAGTACTTC CASSATAGADKNIQYF